This entry features one T cell receptor beta chain sequence. Original processing methods: Reference gene primer amplification in the assay estimated nucleated cell counts. Data came from immunoSEQ multiplex PCR; TCRdb stores just in-frame clones and leaves some out. V, J and clone size were drawn from that table, and D and trimming were deduced from the DNA. The sample has some 94,000 clones, roughly 72% seen once. This sample is part of a study of blood T cell repertoires in COVID-19. About the study: Material from acute and convalescent COVID-19 was sourced from the United States, Italy and Spain. PBMCs, B-cell-depleted T cells, or T cells were the source of the cDNA or gDNA that made up the material.

This CDR3 comprises 13 residues. The ends lost 4 bases at V and 12 bases at J; junction bases unmatched: 11. Germline lookup yields CDR1 SGHRS and CDR2 YFSETQ. The chain employs TRBV5-1 and TRBJ1-1; 8 nucleotides agree with TRBD1. The TCR sequence derives from a woman in her sixties or seventies in a cohort sampled during active or convalescent COVID-19. Sequencing used peripheral blood. This chain's CDR3 is CASSTTGQGLTFF. In DNA form, the CDR3 reads TGCGCCAGCAGCACTACCGGACAGGGTTTGACTTTCTTT.